A selection of T cell receptor beta chains follows, all from one sample in a study of identical twins. TCRdb fed the 5' RACE reads into MiXCR, producing one record per CDR3 protein. In the table there are 400,000 to 650,000 distinct CDR3 sequences, roughly 21% of which are singletons. The data also belong to a second study, concerning T cells expressing NK-cell markers.

The sequencing sample was made of CD4+ T cells sorted from blood. All receptors come from a woman younger than 35 in good health. Both conserved end residues are part of each CDR3. The D gene is left open where the match is weak. Expanded clones are given a class, and other clones once, few, many or no size at all.

clone size	D gene	V gene	J gene	CDR3 protein	CDR3 DNA
.	.	TRBV20-1	TRBJ2-5	CSARTGGETQYF	TGCAGTGCAAGGACTGGTGGCGAGACCCAGTACTTC
few	.	TRBV20-1	TRBJ2-7	CSAGRGNNYEQYF	TGCAGTGCTGGTCGGGGGAATAACTACGAGCAGTACTTC
.	.	TRBV25-1	TRBJ1-1	CASSERWGAGMNTEAFF	TGTGCCAGCAGTGAACGATGGGGCGCCGGTATGAACACTGAAGCTTTCTTT
few	TRBD2	TRBV11-2	TRBJ2-7	CASSSSTSGRGISYEQYF	TGTGCCAGCAGCTCCTCGACTAGCGGGAGGGGGATCTCCTACGAGCAGTACTTC
few	.	TRBV12-3/TRBV12-4	TRBJ1-5	CASRYREGSNQPQHF	TGTGCCAGCAGGTACAGGGAGGGCAGCAATCAGCCCCAGCATTTT
.	.	TRBV7-9	TRBJ2-1	CASSLAREHEQFF	TGTGCCAGCAGCTTAGCCAGGGAGCATGAGCAGTTCTTC
few	.	TRBV7-2	TRBJ2-1	CASSHPRNEQFF	TGTGCCAGCAGCCACCCACGAAATGAGCAGTTCTTC
few	.	TRBV12-3/TRBV12-4	TRBJ1-2	CASSLRQRTYGYTF	TGTGCCAGCAGTTTGCGACAGAGAACCTATGGCTACACCTTC
.	.	TRBV7-6	TRBJ2-2	CASSVSGRRNTGELFF	TGTGCCAGCAGCGTTAGTGGGAGACGGAACACCGGGGAGCTGTTTTTT
.	TRBD2	TRBV20-1	TRBJ2-1	CSASRGLAAFNEQFF	TGCAGTGCTAGCCGAGGGCTAGCGGCCTTCAATGAGCAGTTCTTC
many	.	TRBV12-3/TRBV12-4	TRBJ2-1	CASSLGSSSYNEQFF	TGTGCCAGCAGTTTAGGGTCGAGCTCCTACAATGAGCAGTTCTTC
few	.	TRBV20-1	TRBJ1-2	CSAGGDRPYSYTF	TGCAGTGCTGGAGGAGACAGGCCGTATAGCTACACCTTC
few	TRBD2	TRBV11-2	TRBJ2-7	CASTDLAANYEQYF	TGTGCCAGCACCGACCTAGCGGCAAACTACGAGCAGTACTTC
few	.	TRBV7-9	TRBJ1-4	CAGGGQIEKLFF	TGTGCCGGAGGGGGACAAATCGAAAAACTGTTTTTT
few	TRBD2	TRBV20-1	TRBJ2-3	CSAILAGADTQYF	TGCAGTGCTATACTAGCGGGAGCAGATACGCAGTATTTT
.	TRBD2	TRBV20-1	TRBJ2-1	CSASGTSGRSYEQFF	TGCAGTGCTAGTGGGACTAGCGGGAGGAGCTATGAGCAGTTCTTC
.	.	TRBV5-1	TRBJ2-1	CASSFVADEQFF	TGCGCCAGCAGCTTTGTAGCCGATGAGCAGTTCTTC
many	.	TRBV7-2	TRBJ1-2	CASSEGNYGYTF	TGTGCCAGCAGTGAGGGGAACTATGGCTACACCTTC
.	.	TRBV20-1	TRBJ1-4	CSASTSTEKLFF	TGCAGTGCCTCGACAAGTACCGAAAAACTGTTTTTT